Listed below are T cell receptor beta chains from one sample, sequenced in a study of T cell responses to AZD1222 COVID-19 vaccine. The method was immunoSEQ multiplex PCR; TCRdb's version includes in-frame clones alone and lacks a portion of them. Among about 110,000 clones listed, roughly 92% were seen once. The sequencing used peripheral blood, collected 28 days after the second AZD1222 dose. The receptor source for this set is an adult who received the AZD1222 COVID-19 vaccine. Both conserved end residues are part of each CDR3. A D gene is named only where the DNA matches it firmly. Expanded clones are given a class, and other clones once, few, many or no size at all.

v_call	clone_size	j_call	d_call	cdr3_nt	cdr3_aa
TRBV7-2	NA	TRBJ2-2	NA	TGTGCCAGCAGCTTAGGTGTCCCCGGGGAGCTGTTTTTT	CASSLGVPGELFF
TRBV7-2	NA	TRBJ1-5	NA	TGTGCCAGCAGCTTAGATCTCAGCCCCGGGGGGGTTCCCCAGCATTTT	CASSLDLSPGGVPQHF
TRBV7-8	NA	TRBJ2-5	NA	TGTGCCAGCAGCCCGACGCCAGGGCATCAAGAGACCCAGTACTTC	CASSPTPGHQETQYF
TRBV9	NA	TRBJ2-5	TRBD1	TGTGCCAGCAGCGTAGGGACAGGAGAGACCCAGTACTTC	CASSVGTGETQYF
TRBV16	once	TRBJ2-7	NA	TGTGCCAGCAGCCAATGCCCCGAGTGCGAGCAGTACTTC	CASSQCPECEQYF
TRBV27	few	TRBJ2-7	NA	TGTGCCAGCAGTGGCCCTGCCTACGAGCAGTACTTC	CASSGPAYEQYF
TRBV7-2	NA	TRBJ1-4	NA	TGTGCCAGCAGCATGGGGACAAGATACGAAAAACTGTTTTTT	CASSMGTRYEKLFF
TRBV5-1	NA	TRBJ2-1	TRBD1	TGCGCCAGCAGCCAGGGACAGGCCCTATTCGATGAGCAGTTCTTC	CASSQGQALFDEQFF
TRBV19	NA	TRBJ1-6	NA	TGTGCCAGTAGTATATACGTCCGGATGAATTCACCCCTCCACTTT	CASSIYVRMNSPLHF
TRBV3-1/TRBV3-2	NA	TRBJ1-2	NA	TGTGCCAGCAGCCAACGGTTTACAGAAGGCTACACCTTC	CASSQRFTEGYTF
TRBV2	NA	TRBJ1-1	NA	TGTGCCCGCCAGAGTCAGGGTAGATCTGAAGCTTTCTTT	CARQSQGRSEAFF
TRBV7-2	once	TRBJ2-1	TRBD2	TGTGCCAGCAGGATGACGGGACTAGCGTCCCTCAATGAGCAGTTCTTC	CASRMTGLASLNEQFF
TRBV7-2	NA	TRBJ2-7	TRBD2	TGTGCCAGCAGCCTTAGACTAGCGGGGGATTCTTCCTACGAGCAGTACTTC	CASSLRLAGDSSYEQYF
TRBV4-2	once	TRBJ1-3	NA	TGTGCCAGCAGCCAAGATCGGCGGGAGATGGACACCATATATTTT	CASSQDRREMDTIYF
TRBV5-5	NA	TRBJ1-2	NA	TGTGCCAGCAGCTTGGCCGTCGTCATTACTAACTATGGCTACACCTTC	CASSLAVVITNYGYTF
TRBV5-1	NA	TRBJ2-5	TRBD1	TGCGCCAGCAGCCCAGGACGCTTACAGGGGACAATACAAGAGACCCAGTACTTC	CASSPGRLQGTIQETQYF
TRBV11-3	once	TRBJ2-3	NA	TGTGCCAGCAGTAGGGGGGCAAGCACAGATACGCAGTATTTT	CASSRGASTDTQYF
TRBV28	NA	TRBJ2-5	TRBD2	TGTGCCAGCACCGACGTGGGACTAGCGGGGGGCACCCAAGAGACCCAGTACTTC	CASTDVGLAGGTQETQYF
TRBV9	NA	TRBJ2-1	NA	TGTGCCAGCAGCGTAGATTTGGGCAATGAGCAGTTCTTC	CASSVDLGNEQFF
TRBV5-1	NA	TRBJ2-5	NA	TGCGCCAGCAGCTTGGATCGGTTGGCAGCTCATCCGGAGCCCCGGTACTTC	CASSLDRLAAHPEPRYF
TRBV3-1/TRBV3-2	NA	TRBJ2-2	TRBD2	TGTGCCAGCACCCAGAAGGGAGGGGCGACCGGGGAGCTGTTTTTT	CASTQKGGATGELFF
TRBV5-1	NA	TRBJ2-5	TRBD1	TGCGCCAGCAGCAAGGGAAATGCACCGGGACAGGGGCGGGAGACCCAGTACTTC	CASSKGNAPGQGRETQYF
TRBV5-1	NA	TRBJ2-7	NA	TGCGCCAGCAGCCCCGAAGGCGCGGGGTATCATACGACCTACGAGCAGTACTTC	CASSPEGAGYHTTYEQYF
TRBV12-2	NA	TRBJ2-7	NA	TGTGCAAGTCGCCCCATAGGGACAGTTACCTACGAGCAGTACTTC	CASRPIGTVTYEQYF
TRBV4-3	NA	TRBJ1-6	NA	TGCGCCAGCAGCCAGTTTGAAGATTCACCCCTCCACTTT	CASSQFEDSPLHF
TRBV7-8	few	TRBJ2-1	NA	TGTGCCAGCACCAACACCCCAGATGAGCAGTTCTTC	CASTNTPDEQFF
TRBV5-1	few	TRBJ2-7	TRBD1	TGCGCCAGCAGCTTCTCCGGGACAGGGGGCAACGAGCAGTACTTC	CASSFSGTGGNEQYF
TRBV2	NA	TRBJ2-2	TRBD2	TGTGCCAGCAGTGGACTAGCGAGTTTAGCCGGGGAGCTGTTTTTT	CASSGLASLAGELFF
TRBV28	once	TRBJ1-1	TRBD1	TGTGCCAGCAGTTCTGAAACCGGGACAGCAGAAGCTTTCTTT	CASSSETGTAEAFF
TRBV18	NA	TRBJ2-2	TRBD2	TGTGCCAGCTCACCAACAAGCGGGGGGGCCCTCGGGGAGCTGTTTTTT	CASSPTSGGALGELFF
TRBV29-1	few	TRBJ1-4	TRBD1	TGCAGCGTCTCACCCGGGGGACAGGGCCCTGAAAAACTGTTTTTT	CSVSPGGQGPEKLFF
TRBV5-1	NA	TRBJ2-5	NA	TGCGCCAGCAGTGGCGATCGAGGGACCCAGTACTTC	CASSGDRGTQYF
TRBV6-2/TRBV6-3	NA	TRBJ2-2	TRBD1	TGTGCCAGCATTAACTCCGGGACAGGGATCACCGGGGAGCTGTTTTTT	CASINSGTGITGELFF
TRBV18	NA	TRBJ1-2	NA	TGTGCCAGCTCACCAGCCGGGACTCCGACGTATGGCTACACCTTC	CASSPAGTPTYGYTF
TRBV5-1	NA	TRBJ1-2	NA	TGCGCCAGCAGCTTGTCGAGGGGGGCGGGCTATGGCTACACCTTC	CASSLSRGAGYGYTF
TRBV5-4	few	TRBJ2-2	NA	TGTGCCAGCAGCCCAGTCCCGTCGAGCACCGGGGAGCTGTTTTTT	CASSPVPSSTGELFF
TRBV2	NA	TRBJ1-2	NA	TGTGCCAGCAGTGAAACAACCGGGTACTATGGCTACACCTTC	CASSETTGYYGYTF
TRBV7-9	NA	TRBJ2-1	NA	TGTGCCAGCAGCTTAGTCGGTAGCTCCTACAATGAGCAGTTCTTC	CASSLVGSSYNEQFF
TRBV6-4	NA	TRBJ2-7	NA	TGTGCCAGCAGAGAGCAGTACTTC	CASREQYF
TRBV7-9	NA	TRBJ1-4	TRBD1	TGTGCCAGCAGTAGTCCGGGACAGGGAGTTGCAACTAATGAAAAACTGTTTTTT	CASSSPGQGVATNEKLFF
TRBV3-1/TRBV3-2	NA	TRBJ1-4	NA	TGTGCCAGCAGCCAAGATAGTGGTTCGGATGAAAAACTGTTTTTT	CASSQDSGSDEKLFF
TRBV6-2/TRBV6-3	NA	TRBJ2-2	NA	TGTGCCAGCAGTTCCGGGGGTGGAAACACCGGGGAGCTGTTTTTT	CASSSGGGNTGELFF
TRBV14	NA	TRBJ1-1	NA	TGTGCCAGCAGCCAAGAAGGGAACACTGAAGCTTTCTTT	CASSQEGNTEAFF
TRBV12-3/TRBV12-4	once	TRBJ1-4	TRBD1	TGTGCCAGCAGTTTTAGGGGGCAGTGCGGATTTTTT	CASSFRGQCGFF
TRBV13	NA	TRBJ2-1	NA	TGTGCCAGCAGCTCTCCCTCGGGGAACAATGAGCAGTTCTTC	CASSSPSGNNEQFF